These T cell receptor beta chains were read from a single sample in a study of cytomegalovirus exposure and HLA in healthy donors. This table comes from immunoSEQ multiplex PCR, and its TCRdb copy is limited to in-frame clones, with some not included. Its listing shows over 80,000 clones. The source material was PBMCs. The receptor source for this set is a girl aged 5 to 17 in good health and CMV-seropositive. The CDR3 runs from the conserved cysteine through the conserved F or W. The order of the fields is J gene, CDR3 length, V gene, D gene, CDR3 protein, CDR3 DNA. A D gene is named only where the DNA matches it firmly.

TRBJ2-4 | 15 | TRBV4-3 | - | CASSQENRGGNIQYF | TGCGCCAGCAGCCAAGAGAACAGGGGGGGAAACATTCAGTACTTC
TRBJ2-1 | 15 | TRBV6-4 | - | CASSRVGATYNEQFF | TGTGCCAGCAGTAGGGTGGGGGCTACCTACAATGAGCAGTTCTTC
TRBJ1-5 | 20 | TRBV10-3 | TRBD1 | CAISEAPVGTGQYSNQPQHF | TGTGCCATCAGTGAGGCCCCCGTCGGGACAGGCCAGTATAGCAATCAGCCCCAGCATTTT
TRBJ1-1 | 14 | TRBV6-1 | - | CASSEAAENTEAFF | TGTGCCAGCAGTGAAGCGGCAGAGAACACTGAAGCTTTCTTT
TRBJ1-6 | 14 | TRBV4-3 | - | CASSQVAENSPLHF | TGCGCCAGCAGCCAAGTGGCAGAAAATTCACCCCTCCACTTT
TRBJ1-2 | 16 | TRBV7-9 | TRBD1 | CASSLEGQGATYGYTF | TGTGCCAGCAGCTTAGAGGGACAGGGGGCAACCTATGGCTACACCTTC
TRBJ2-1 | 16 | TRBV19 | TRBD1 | CASSPPGQNIYNEQFF | TGTGCCAGTAGCCCACCGGGACAGAATATCTACAATGAGCAGTTCTTC
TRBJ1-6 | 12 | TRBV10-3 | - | CAISELDRILHF | TGTGCCATCAGTGAGTTAGACAGAATACTCCACTTT
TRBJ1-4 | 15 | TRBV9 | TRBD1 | CASSPQGDRGEKLFF | TGTGCCAGCAGCCCTCAGGGGGACAGGGGTGAAAAACTGTTTTTT
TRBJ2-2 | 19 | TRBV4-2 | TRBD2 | CASSQGVTSGGANTGELFF | TGTGCCAGCAGCCAAGGAGTGACTAGCGGGGGGGCGAACACCGGGGAGCTGTTTTTT
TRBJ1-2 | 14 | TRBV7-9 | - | CASSPVGDTYGYTF | TGCGCCAGCAGCCCGGTGGGGGACACATATGGCTACACCTTC
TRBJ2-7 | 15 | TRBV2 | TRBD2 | CASSERRGGPYEQYF | TGTGCCAGCAGTGAAAGACGGGGGGGCCCCTACGAGCAGTACTTC
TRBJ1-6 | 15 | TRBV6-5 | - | CASSYAGLLNSPLHF | TGTGCCAGCAGTTACGCAGGGCTCCTCAATTCACCCCTCCACTTT
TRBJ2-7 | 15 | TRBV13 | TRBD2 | CASSEAGVTTYEQYF | TGTGCCAGCAGCGAGGCGGGGGTAACTACCTACGAGCAGTACTTC
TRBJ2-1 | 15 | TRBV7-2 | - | CASSLAIGSDNEQFF | TGTGCCAGCAGCTTAGCGATCGGCAGCGACAATGAGCAGTTCTTC
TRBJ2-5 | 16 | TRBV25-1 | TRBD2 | CASSERRGVEGETQYF | TGTGCCAGCAGTGAACGGCGGGGGGTAGAGGGGGAGACCCAGTACTTC
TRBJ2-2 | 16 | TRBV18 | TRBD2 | CASSPESSGVTGELFF | TGTGCCAGCTCACCCGAGTCTAGCGGGGTCACCGGGGAGCTGTTTTTT
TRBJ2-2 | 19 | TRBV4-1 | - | CASSQSEGGPLRGTGELFF | TGCGCCAGCAGCCAATCTGAGGGGGGGCCTTTACGGGGTACCGGGGAGCTGTTTTTT
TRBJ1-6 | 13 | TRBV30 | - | CAWSDGVLSPLHF | TGTGCCTGGAGTGACGGGGTTTTATCACCCCTCCACTTT
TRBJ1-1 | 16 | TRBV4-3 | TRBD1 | CASSQLQGAPNTEAFF | TGCGCCAGCAGCCAACTTCAGGGGGCTCCGAACACTGAAGCTTTCTTT
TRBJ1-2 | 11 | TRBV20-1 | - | CSASADNGYTF | TGCAGTGCTAGTGCGGACAACGGCTACACCTTC
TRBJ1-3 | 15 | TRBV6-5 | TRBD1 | CASSGTDLSGNTIYF | TGTGCCAGCAGTGGGACAGATCTCTCTGGAAACACCATATATTTT
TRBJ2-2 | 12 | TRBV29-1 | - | CSVDRDTGELFF | TGCAGCGTTGACAGGGACACCGGGGAGCTGTTTTTT
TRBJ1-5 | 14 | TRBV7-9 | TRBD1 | CASSTGTGIQPQHF | TGTGCCAGCAGCACCGGGACAGGGATTCAGCCCCAGCATTTT
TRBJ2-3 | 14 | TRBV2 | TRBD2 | CASSGSGGSDTQYF | TGTGCCAGCAGTGGTAGCGGGGGCTCAGATACGCAGTATTTT
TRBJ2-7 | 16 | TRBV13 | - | CASSSPEQGAGYEQYF | TGTGCCAGCAGCAGTCCCGAGCAGGGTGCGGGGTACGAGCAGTACTTC
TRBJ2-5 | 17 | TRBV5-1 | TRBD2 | CASSLEGTSGGKETQYF | TGCGCCAGCAGCTTGGAGGGGACTAGCGGGGGGAAAGAGACCCAGTACTTC
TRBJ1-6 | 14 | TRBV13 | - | CASSPPGYNSPLHF | TGTGCCAGCAGCCCCCCGGGGTATAATTCACCCCTACACTTT
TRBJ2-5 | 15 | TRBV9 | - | CASSVRWTAQETQYF | TGTGCCAGCAGCGTAAGATGGACAGCCCAAGAGACCCAGTACTTC
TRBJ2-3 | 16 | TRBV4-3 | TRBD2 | CASSQGGLASTDTQYF | TGCGCCAGCAGCCAAGGGGGACTAGCCAGCACAGATACGCAGTATTTT
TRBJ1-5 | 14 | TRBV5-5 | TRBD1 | CASSAYRGDQPQHF | TGTGCCAGCAGCGCCTACAGGGGGGACCAGCCCCAGCATTTT
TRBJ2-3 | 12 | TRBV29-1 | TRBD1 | CSVGDRAGTQYF | TGCAGCGTTGGCGACAGGGCAGGTACGCAGTATTTT
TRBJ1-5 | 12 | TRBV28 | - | CASSEEDQPQHF | TGTGCCAGCAGTGAAGAGGATCAGCCCCAGCATTTT
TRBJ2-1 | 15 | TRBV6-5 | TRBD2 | CASSYGGGSYNEQFF | TGTGCCAGCAGTTACGGGGGGGGGTCCTACAATGAGCAGTTCTTC
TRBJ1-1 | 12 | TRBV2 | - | CASSRGGTEAFF | TGTGCCAGCAGCAGAGGTGGGACTGAAGCTTTCTTT
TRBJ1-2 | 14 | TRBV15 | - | CATSREASDYGYTF | TGTGCCACCAGCAGAGAGGCCAGCGACTATGGCTACACCTTC
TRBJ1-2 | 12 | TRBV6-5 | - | CASYRLNYGYTF | TGTGCCAGCTACAGGCTAAACTATGGCTACACCTTC
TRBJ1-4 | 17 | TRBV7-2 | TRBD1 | CASSLPPDRATNEKLFF | TGTGCCAGCAGCTTACCTCCCGACAGGGCAACTAATGAAAAACTGTTTTTT
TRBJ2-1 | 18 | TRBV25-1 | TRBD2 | CASSESSGGRVSDNEQFF | TGTGCCAGCAGTGAAAGTAGCGGGGGACGGGTCTCCGACAATGAGCAGTTCTTC
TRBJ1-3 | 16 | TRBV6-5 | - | CASSWAGGDSGNTIYF | TGTGCCAGCAGTTGGGCTGGGGGCGATTCAGGAAACACCATATATTTT
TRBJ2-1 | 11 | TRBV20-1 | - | CSVFRVNEQFF | TGCAGTGTTTTCAGGGTCAATGAGCAGTTCTTC
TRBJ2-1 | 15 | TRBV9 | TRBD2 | CASSVGNSGVNEQFF | TGTGCCAGCAGCGTAGGCAATAGCGGGGTCAATGAGCAGTTCTTC
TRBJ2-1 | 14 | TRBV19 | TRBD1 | CASSGTGGYNEQFF | TGTGCCAGTAGCGGGACAGGGGGTTACAATGAGCAGTTCTTC
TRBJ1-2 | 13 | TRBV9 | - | CASSSPDSYGYTF | TGTGCCAGCAGCTCCCCGGACAGTTATGGCTACACCTTC
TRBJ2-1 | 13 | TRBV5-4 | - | CASSAGQINEQFF | TGTGCCAGCAGCGCGGGACAGATCAATGAGCAGTTCTTC
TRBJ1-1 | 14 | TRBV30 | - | CAWSNTGTDTEAFF | TGTGCCTGGAGTAACACAGGTACCGACACTGAAGCTTTCTTT
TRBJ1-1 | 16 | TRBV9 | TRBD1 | CASSVEPGGRSTEAFF | TGTGCCAGCAGCGTAGAGCCAGGGGGACGGAGCACTGAAGCTTTCTTT
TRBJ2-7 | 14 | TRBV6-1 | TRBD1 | CASSERGTGIRQYF | TGTGCCAGCAGTGAACGAGGGACAGGTATTCGGCAGTACTTC
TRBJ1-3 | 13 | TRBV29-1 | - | CSVLPYSGNTIYF | TGCAGCGTCCTACCTTACAGTGGAAACACCATATATTTT
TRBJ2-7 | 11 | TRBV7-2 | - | CASSFQYEQYF | TGTGCCAGCAGCTTCCAGTACGAGCAGTACTTC
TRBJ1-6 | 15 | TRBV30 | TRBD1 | CAGVDRGSYNSPLHF | TGTGCCGGGGTGGACAGGGGGTCCTATAATTCACCCCTCCACTTT
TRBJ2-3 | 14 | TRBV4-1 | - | CASSFGGATDTQYF | TGCGCCAGCAGCTTTGGCGGGGCGACAGATACGCAGTATTTT
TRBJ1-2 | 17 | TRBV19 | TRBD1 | CASKRTGGLAGSYGYTF | TGTGCCAGTAAGCGAACAGGGGGCTTGGCGGGAAGCTATGGCTACACCTTC